The subject of this entry is one TCR beta chain. The antigen is undetermined. In making TCR cDNA, 5'RACE template switching added a universal primer site and UMIs to it. Each CDR3 protein is one row after TCRdb ran MiXCR on the 5' RACE reads. Of 170,000 or so distinct CDR3 sequences listed, 5.5% to 8% are singletons. The data originate from a study of T cells after yellow fever vaccination. Study conclusions and caveats: The secondary response was weaker, and its peak arrived faster, on day 5 versus 15.

There are 16 residues in the CDR3. With V trimmed by 1 base and J by 7 bases, 8 bases remained unmatched. Germline V gene sequence: CDR1 SGHTA, CDR2 FQGTGA. Here the sequenced sample was CD4+ T cells sorted from PBMCs, taken on the day of the first yellow fever vaccination. The source is a man aged 18-30 years who received the YFV17D yellow fever vaccine. This chain connects TRBV7-3 to TRBJ2-1, with 9 bases matching TRBD2. In DNA, the CDR3 is TGTGCCAGCAGCTTAATGGGTAGCGGGGGATCTAATGAGCAGTTCTTC. It yields the protein CASSLMGSGGSNEQFF.